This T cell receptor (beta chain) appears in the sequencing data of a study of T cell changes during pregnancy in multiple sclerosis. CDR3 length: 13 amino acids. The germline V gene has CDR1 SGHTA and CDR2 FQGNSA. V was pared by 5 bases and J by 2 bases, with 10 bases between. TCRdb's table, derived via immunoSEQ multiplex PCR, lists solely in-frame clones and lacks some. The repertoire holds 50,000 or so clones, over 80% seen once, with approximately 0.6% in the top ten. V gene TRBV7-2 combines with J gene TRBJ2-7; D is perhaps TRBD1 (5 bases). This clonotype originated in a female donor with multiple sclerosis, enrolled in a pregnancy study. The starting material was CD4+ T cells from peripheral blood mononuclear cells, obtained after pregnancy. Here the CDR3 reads CASSPRTPYEQYF. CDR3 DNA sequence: TGTGCCAGCAGCCCACGGACACCCTACGAGCAGTACTTC.